This TCR beta chain comes out of a study of shared clonotypes between healthy human individuals. Study-wide results and caveats: It was expected that sequencing depth would affect clonotype sharing among donors.

Genomic DNA of each subset was evenly split across several immunoSEQ plates. Sorted-subset replicate PCR reactions were performed with 200 ng DNA, corresponding to roughly 30,000 T cell genomes. Generated by immunoSEQ multiplex PCR, the TCRdb table keeps only in-frame clones and is missing some. The profile shows some 2,000,000 clones, 85% to 95% of them singletons. This clone appeared a single time. The antigen is not known. Other DNA variants within this sample encode the same CDR3. The sample comprised naive CD4+ T cells sorted from blood. The subset was: CD45RA+ positively selected. This sequence originates from a man aged 18 to 29 in good health.

The CDR3 here is CASARGNTEAFF. In DNA, the CDR3 is TGTGCCAGCGCCCGGGGGAACACTGAAGCTTTCTTT. This sequence joins TRBV6-5 and TRBJ1-1, with no clear D. The CDR3 sequence is 12 residues long. V was cut by 8 bases and J by 1 base, with 8 bases left in between. Germline loops: CDR1 MNHEY, CDR2 SVGAGI.